One sample yielded the 10 T cell receptor beta chains listed below, sequenced in a study of coeliac disease. Study-wide results and limits: Lower clonality than controls marked TRB and TRG repertoires from active celiac intraepithelial and lamina propria samples.

Libraries were prepared by immunoSEQ multiplex PCR; TCRdb keeps only in-frame clonotypes and omits some of them. The sample lists about 4,200 clones, 65% to 70% occurring once. The antigens of these receptors remain unknown. The sequenced sample was intraepithelial lymphocytes from the gut. Receptor source: a woman between 18 and 30 years old with active celiac disease.

The J gene is TRBJ2-5, the V gene TRBV6-6; D ambiguous. The CDR3 sequence is 13 residues long. The germline CDR1 and CDR2 sequences are MNHNY and SVGAGI (reference sequence). V lost 3 bases, J lost 5 bases, and 10 bases lay in between. The CDR3 spells CASSYSLTETQYF. CDR3 nucleotide sequence: TGTGCCAGCAGTTATTCTCTAACGGAGACCCAGTACTTC.

The chain recombines TRBV5-5 with TRBJ2-1, with 10 bases lining up with TRBD2. The V and J ends lost 6 bases and 8 bases, in that order; junction bases with no gene match: 11. The CDR3 consists of 15 residues. The germline CDR1 and CDR2 sequences are SGHKS and YYEKEE (reference sequence). This chain's CDR3 is CASTGASGRGDEQFF. The CDR3 DNA is TGTGCCAGCACCGGGGCTAGCGGGAGAGGGGATGAGCAGTTCTTC.

The V call is TRBV6-5, the J call TRBJ2-3; TRBD2 agrees at 12 bases. Germline assignment: CDR1 MNHEY and CDR2 SVGAGI. Trimming at V came to 6 bases and at J to 4 bases, leaving 5 bases not matched to a gene. This CDR3 region has 15 residues. DNA of the CDR3: TGTGCCAGCAGGACGACTAGCGGGAGACCAGATACGCAGTATTTT. It specifies CASRTTSGRPDTQYF.

There are a few counts of this clone. The V gene is TRBV7-9, the J gene TRBJ2-1; 7 positions match TRBD1. The CDR3 runs 18 residues. Germline CDR1 is SEHNR and CDR2 is FQNEAQ (reference sequence). The ends lost 5 bases at V and 4 bases at J; junction bases unmatched: 17. CDR3 nucleotides: TGTGCCAGCAGCCAGCCGGGCGACGGGACAGCGTTTTACAATGAGCAGTTCTTC. Residues: CASSQPGDGTAFYNEQFF.

This clone was picked up one time. The DNA for the CDR3 is TGTGCCAGCAGTTTACCTGATTTAGGAACAGAGAACTATGGCTACACCTTC. Its translation is CASSLPDLGTENYGYTF. V usage is TRBV28 and J usage is TRBJ1-2; D is ambiguous. The CDR3 loop spans 17 amino acids. Between the trimmed V and J ends, which lost 2 bases and 2 bases, there was a span of 18 bases. Germline V gene lookup returns CDR1 MDHEN and CDR2 SYDVKM.

This rearrangement joins TRBV30 to TRBJ2-5; TRBD2 agrees at 12 bases. The CDR3 loop spans 15 amino acids. Losses at the gene ends were 2 bases for V and 5 bases for J; bases not matched to a gene: 6. The germline V gene encodes CDR1 GTSNPN and CDR2 SVGIG (reference sequence). Here the CDR3 reads CAWSSSGGAWETQYF. The DNA of the CDR3 is TGTGCCTGGAGTTCTAGCGGGGGGGCATGGGAGACCCAGTACTTC.

This sequence joins TRBV10-3 and TRBJ1-4; D may be TRBD1 (5 bases). V was trimmed by 0 bases and J by 3 bases, leaving 23 bases between them. The CDR3 runs to 20 residues. Germline V gene lookup returns CDR1 ENHRY and CDR2 SYGVKD. CDR3 nucleotides: TGTGCCATCAGTGAGTCGGGGGGGATTGGGATCCGGAATCCTAATGAAAAACTGTTTTTT. Residues: CAISESGGIGIRNPNEKLFF.

This clone is deemed large. The gene calls are TRBV4-3 and TRBJ2-7; TRBD1 agrees at 7 bases. V was clipped by 0 bases and J by 1 base; unmatched bases: 3. The germline gives CDR1 LGHNA, CDR2 YSLEER. The CDR3 is made up of 15 amino acids. CDR3 sequence: CASSQDPGQSYEQYF. CDR3 bases: TGCGCCAGCAGCCAAGATCCGGGACAGTCCTACGAGCAGTACTTC.

This chain links TRBV7-8 with TRBJ2-6; D is ambiguous. Trimming removed 4 bases at V and 0 bases at J, with 13 bases between. The CDR3 is made up of 17 amino acids. Germline CDR1 and CDR2: SGHVS and FQNEAQ. Here the CDR3 DNA reads TGTGCCAGCAGCTCGCCAGTTGGCCTCTCTGGGGCCAACGTCCTGACTTTC. Translating it yields CASSSPVGLSGANVLTF.

This clone showed up just a few times. The chain is built from TRBV5-4 and TRBJ1-1; D might be TRBD1 (5 bases). CDR3 length: 17 amino acids. The V gene lost 4 bases and the J gene lost 1 base, with 20 bases spanning the gap. The germline gives CDR1 SGHNT, CDR2 YYREEE (reference sequence). CDR3 protein: CASSRGMSRGGNTEAFF. The CDR3 nucleotides are TGTGCCAGCAGCCGGGGGATGTCAAGGGGTGGGAACACTGAAGCTTTCTTT. Based on the CDR3 plus reference TRBV5-4 and TRBJ1-1, the full variable domain is ETGVTQSPTHLIKTRGQQVTLRCSSQSGHNTVSWYQQALGQGPQFIFQYYREEENGRGNFPPRFSGLQFPNYSSELNVNALELDDSALYLCASSRGMSRGGNTEAFFGQGTRLTVV.